One sample yielded the 3 T cell receptor beta chains listed below, sequenced in a study of blood T cell repertoires in COVID-19. Measured with immunoSEQ multiplex PCR; TCRdb has only the in-frame clones, and not every one. The repertoire holds 35,000 to 50,000 clones, with 87% as singletons. The sequencing sample was made of peripheral blood. These receptors all come from a man aged 55 to 70 with acute or convalescent COVID-19.

This sequence joins TRBV5-4 and TRBJ2-7; 10 positions agree with TRBD2. The germline CDR1 and CDR2 sequences are SGHNT and YYREEE (reference sequence). The CDR3 sequence is 14 residues long. V shed 5 bases, J shed 1 base, and the junction held 3 bases outside the gene matches. This CDR3 is CASRYSGGSYEQYF. CDR3 nucleotide sequence: TGTGCCAGCAGGTATAGCGGGGGGTCCTACGAGCAGTACTTC.

V is TRBV9 and J is TRBJ1-1; 7 nucleotides line up with TRBD1. The V and J ends lost 0 bases and 4 bases, in that order; junction bases with no gene match: 6. This CDR3 has 15 residues. Germline CDR1 and CDR2: SGDLS and YYNGEE. This CDR3 is CASSVGRQGVTEAFF. CDR3 coding DNA: TGTGCCAGCAGCGTAGGAAGGCAGGGGGTCACTGAAGCTTTCTTT.

The CDR3 DNA follows: TGTGCCTGGAGTCCCTCCGCGGGGTCCTACGAGGGGCAGTTCTTC. Translated: CAWSPSAGSYEGQFF. This sequence joins TRBV30 and TRBJ2-1; the D gene is possibly TRBD2 (6 bases). This CDR3 is 15 amino acids long. Looked up from germline, CDR1 is GTSNPN and CDR2 is SVGIG (reference sequence). The V end lost 2 bases, the J end lost 12 bases, and 23 bases lay between the germline ends.